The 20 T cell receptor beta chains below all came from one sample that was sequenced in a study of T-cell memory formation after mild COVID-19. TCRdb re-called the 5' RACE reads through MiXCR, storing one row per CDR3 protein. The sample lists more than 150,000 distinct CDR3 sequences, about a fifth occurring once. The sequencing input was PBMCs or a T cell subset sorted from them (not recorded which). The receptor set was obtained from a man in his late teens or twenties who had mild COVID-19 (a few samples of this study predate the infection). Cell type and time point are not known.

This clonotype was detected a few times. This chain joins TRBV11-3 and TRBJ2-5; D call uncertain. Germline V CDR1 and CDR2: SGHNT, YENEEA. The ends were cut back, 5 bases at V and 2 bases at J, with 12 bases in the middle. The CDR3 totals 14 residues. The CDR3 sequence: CASSQTIGQETQYF. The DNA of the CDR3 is TGTGCCAGCAGCCAGACAATAGGACAAGAGACCCAGTACTTC.

DNA of the CDR3: TGCGCCAGCAGCTTCGGGACAGGGGGCCAGCCCCAGCATTTT. It yields the protein CASSFGTGGQPQHF. The chain combines TRBV5-1 with TRBJ1-5; 12 bases align to TRBD1. The CDR3 has 14 residues. The V segment lost 2 bases and the J segment 7 bases; nucleotides outside the gene matches: 1. Germline V CDR1 and CDR2: SGHRS, YFSETQ.

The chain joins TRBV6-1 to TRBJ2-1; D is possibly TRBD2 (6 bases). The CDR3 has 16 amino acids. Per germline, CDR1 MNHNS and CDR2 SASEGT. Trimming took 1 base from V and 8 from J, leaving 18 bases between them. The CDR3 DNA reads TGTGCCAGCAGTGAAGGATGGCAAGGAGGGACCTATGAGCAGTTCTTC. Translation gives CASSEGWQGGTYEQFF.

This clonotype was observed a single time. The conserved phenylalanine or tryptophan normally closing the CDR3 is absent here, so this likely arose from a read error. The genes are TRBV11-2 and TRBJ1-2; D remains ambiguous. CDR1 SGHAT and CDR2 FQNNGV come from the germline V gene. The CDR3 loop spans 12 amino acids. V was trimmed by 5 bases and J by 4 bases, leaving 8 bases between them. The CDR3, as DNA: TGTGCCAGCAGCAATGAGTTCTATGGCTACACCTTA. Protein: CASSNEFYGYTL.

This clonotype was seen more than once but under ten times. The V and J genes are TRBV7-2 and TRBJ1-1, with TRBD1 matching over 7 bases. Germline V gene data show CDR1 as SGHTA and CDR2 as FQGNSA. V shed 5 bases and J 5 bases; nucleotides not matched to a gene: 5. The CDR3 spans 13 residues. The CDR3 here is CASSRDRQTEAFF. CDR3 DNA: TGTGCCAGCAGCCGGGACAGACAAACTGAAGCTTTCTTT.

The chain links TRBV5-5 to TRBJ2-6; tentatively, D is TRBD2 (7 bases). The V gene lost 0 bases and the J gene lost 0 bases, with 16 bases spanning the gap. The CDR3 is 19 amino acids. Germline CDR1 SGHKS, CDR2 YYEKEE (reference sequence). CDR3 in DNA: TGTGCCAGCAGCTTGGCTAGCGGACAGTCTTCCTCTGGGGCCAACGTCCTGACTTTC. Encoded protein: CASSLASGQSSSGANVLTF.

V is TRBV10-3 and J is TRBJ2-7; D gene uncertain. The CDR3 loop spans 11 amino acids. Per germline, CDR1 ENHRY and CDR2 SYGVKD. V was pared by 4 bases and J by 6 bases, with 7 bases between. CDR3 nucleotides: TGTGCCATCAGTGTTGGGCTCGAGCAGTACTTC. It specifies CAISVGLEQYF.

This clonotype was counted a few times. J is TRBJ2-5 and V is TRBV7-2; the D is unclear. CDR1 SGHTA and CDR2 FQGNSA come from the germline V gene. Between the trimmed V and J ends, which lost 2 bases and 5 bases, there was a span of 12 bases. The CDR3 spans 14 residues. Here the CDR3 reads CASSLRGPRETQYF. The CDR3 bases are TGTGCCAGCAGCTTACGAGGTCCGAGGGAGACCCAGTACTTC.

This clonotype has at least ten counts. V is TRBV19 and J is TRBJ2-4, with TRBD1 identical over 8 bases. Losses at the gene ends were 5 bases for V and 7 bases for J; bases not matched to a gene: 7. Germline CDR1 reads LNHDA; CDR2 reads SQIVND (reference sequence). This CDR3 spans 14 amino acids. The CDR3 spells CASSPLDRENIQYF. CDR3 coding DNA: TGTGCCAGTAGTCCTTTGGACAGGGAGAACATTCAGTACTTC.

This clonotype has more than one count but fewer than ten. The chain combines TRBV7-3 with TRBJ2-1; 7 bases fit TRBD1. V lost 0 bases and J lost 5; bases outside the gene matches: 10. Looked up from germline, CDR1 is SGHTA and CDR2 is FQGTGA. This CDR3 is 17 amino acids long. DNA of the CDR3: TGTGCCAGCAGCTTAACGTTTGACAGGGCGCGGGACAATGAGCAGTTCTTC. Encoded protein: CASSLTFDRARDNEQFF.

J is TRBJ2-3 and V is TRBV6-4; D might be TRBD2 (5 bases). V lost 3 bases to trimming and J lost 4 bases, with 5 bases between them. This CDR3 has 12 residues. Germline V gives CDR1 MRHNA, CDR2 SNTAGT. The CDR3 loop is CASSDSADTQYF. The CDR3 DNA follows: TGTGCCAGCAGTGATAGCGCAGATACGCAGTATTTT.

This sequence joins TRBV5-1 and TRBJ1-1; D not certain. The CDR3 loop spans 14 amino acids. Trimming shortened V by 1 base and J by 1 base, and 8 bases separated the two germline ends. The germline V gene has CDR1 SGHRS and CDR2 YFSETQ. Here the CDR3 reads CASSLLAENTEAFF. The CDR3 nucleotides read TGCGCCAGCAGCTTGTTGGCAGAGAACACTGAAGCTTTCTTT.

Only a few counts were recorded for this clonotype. DNA for the CDR3: TGTGCCAGCAGCTTAGCAGGGGTGCCCACCTTCTACTACGAGCAGTACGTC. As protein: CASSLAGVPTFYYEQYV. This chain connects TRBV7-9 to TRBJ2-7; possible D gene TRBD1, 5 bases. V shed 0 bases and J shed 3 bases, with 18 bases lying between them. This CDR3 comprises 17 residues. Germline assignment: CDR1 SEHNR and CDR2 FQNEAQ (reference sequence).

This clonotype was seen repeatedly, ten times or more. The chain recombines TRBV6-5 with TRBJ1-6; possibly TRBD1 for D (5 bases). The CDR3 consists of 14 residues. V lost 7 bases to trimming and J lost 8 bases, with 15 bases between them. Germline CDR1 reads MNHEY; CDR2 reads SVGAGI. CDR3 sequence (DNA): TGTGCCAGCATGCAGGGAGGGCTTGATTCACCCCTCCACTTT. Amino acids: CASMQGGLDSPLHF.

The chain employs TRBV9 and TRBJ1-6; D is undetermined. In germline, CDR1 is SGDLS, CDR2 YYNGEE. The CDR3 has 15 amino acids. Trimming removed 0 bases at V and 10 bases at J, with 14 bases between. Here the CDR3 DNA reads TGTGCCAGCAGCGTAGAGGAGGGTTGGAGATCACCCCTCCACTTT. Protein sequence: CASSVEEGWRSPLHF.

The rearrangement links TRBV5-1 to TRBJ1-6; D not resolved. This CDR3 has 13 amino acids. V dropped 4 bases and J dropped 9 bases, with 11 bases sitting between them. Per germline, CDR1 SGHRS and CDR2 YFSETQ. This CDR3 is CASSPDDSSPLHF. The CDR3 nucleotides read TGCGCCAGCAGCCCTGACGATAGTTCACCCCTCCACTTT.

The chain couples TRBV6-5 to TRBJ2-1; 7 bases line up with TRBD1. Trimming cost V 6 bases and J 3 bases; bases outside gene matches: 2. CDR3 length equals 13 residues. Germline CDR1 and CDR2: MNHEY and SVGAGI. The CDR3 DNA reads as TGTGCCAGCAGCCGGGACAGCTACAATGAGCAGTTCTTC. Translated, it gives CASSRDSYNEQFF.

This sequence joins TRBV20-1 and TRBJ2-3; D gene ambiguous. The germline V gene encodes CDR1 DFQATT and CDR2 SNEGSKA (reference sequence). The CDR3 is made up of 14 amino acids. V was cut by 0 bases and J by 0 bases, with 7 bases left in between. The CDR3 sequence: CSARDPQSTDTQYF. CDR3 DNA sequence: TGCAGTGCTAGAGATCCGCAAAGCACAGATACGCAGTATTTT.

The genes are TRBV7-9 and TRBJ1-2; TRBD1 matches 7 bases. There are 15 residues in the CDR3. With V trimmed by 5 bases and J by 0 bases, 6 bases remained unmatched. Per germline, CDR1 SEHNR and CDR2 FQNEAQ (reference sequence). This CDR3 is CASSPPDRPNYGYTF. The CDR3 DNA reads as TGTGCCAGCAGCCCACCGGACAGGCCTAACTATGGCTACACCTTC.

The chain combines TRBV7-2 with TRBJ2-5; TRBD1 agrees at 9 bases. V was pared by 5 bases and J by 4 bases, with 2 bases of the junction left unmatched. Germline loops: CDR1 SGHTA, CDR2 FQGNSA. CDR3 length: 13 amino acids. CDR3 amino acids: CASSQGQGETQYF. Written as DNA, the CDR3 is TGTGCCAGCAGCCAGGGACAGGGAGAGACCCAGTACTTC.